These 2 T cell receptor beta chains share one sample of origin, sequenced in a study of beta chain features in type 1 diabetes. As every portion of the isolated RNA was reverse transcribed, the sequencing read expressed TCRB transcripts. Produced via immunoSEQ multiplex PCR; TCRdb's table is partial and in-frame only. This table has hundreds of thousands of clones, 15% to 19% appearing once. The sample was naive CD4+ T cells from blood. Source of these receptors: a man aged 18 to 30 in good health.

The genes are TRBV28 and TRBJ1-5, with TRBD1 matching over 7 bases. CDR1 MDHEN and CDR2 SYDVKM come from the germline V gene. The ends lost 5 bases at V and 3 bases at J; junction bases unmatched: 10. This CDR3 spans 16 amino acids. This CDR3 is CASSPPRTGHNQPQHF. For the CDR3, the DNA is TGTGCCAGCAGTCCCCCTAGGACAGGCCACAATCAGCCCCAGCATTTT.

This rearrangement joins TRBV11-1 to TRBJ2-1; 7 positions match TRBD2. The junction had 8 bases not matched to a gene; V was cut back by 5 bases and J by 4 bases. This CDR3 is 15 amino acids long. Germline V gene lookup returns CDR1 SGHAT and CDR2 FQDESV (reference sequence). The CDR3 region has the DNA TGTGCCAGCAGCCAAGGCCTAGCGGCTTACAATGAGCAGTTCTTC. This codes for CASSQGLAAYNEQFF.